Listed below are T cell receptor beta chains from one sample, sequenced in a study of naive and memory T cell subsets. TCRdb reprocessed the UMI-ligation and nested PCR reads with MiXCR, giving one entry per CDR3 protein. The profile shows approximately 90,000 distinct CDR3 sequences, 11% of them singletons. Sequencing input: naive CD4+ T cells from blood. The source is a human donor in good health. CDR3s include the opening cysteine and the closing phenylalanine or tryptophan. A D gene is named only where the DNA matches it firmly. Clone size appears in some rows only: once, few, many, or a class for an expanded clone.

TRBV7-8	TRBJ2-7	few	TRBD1	CASSLSSSDRSPYEQYF	TGTGCCAGCAGCTTAAGCTCTTCGGACAGGAGTCCCTACGAGCAGTACTTC
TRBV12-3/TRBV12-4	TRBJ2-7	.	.	CASSFQPFAVRAISYEQYF	TGTGCCAGCAGTTTCCAACCTTTTGCTGTGAGGGCCATATCCTACGAGCAGTACTTC
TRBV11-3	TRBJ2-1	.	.	CASSLGRLGREQFF	TGTGCCAGCAGCTTAGGCCGACTAGGGCGGGAGCAGTTCTTC
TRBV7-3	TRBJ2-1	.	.	CASSPGLGEQFF	TGTGCCAGCAGCCCGGGATTGGGCGAGCAGTTCTTC
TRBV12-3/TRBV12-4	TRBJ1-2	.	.	CASTQRRGWDYGYTF	TGTGCCAGCACCCAAAGAAGGGGCTGGGACTATGGCTACACCTTC
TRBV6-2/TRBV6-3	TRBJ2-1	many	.	CASSYRQTTFSYNEQFF	TGTGCCAGCAGTTATCGTCAGACCACATTCTCCTACAATGAGCAGTTCTTC
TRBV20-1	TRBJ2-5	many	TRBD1	CSARPTGVETQYF	TGCAGTGCTAGGCCAACAGGGGTCGAAACCCAGTACTTC
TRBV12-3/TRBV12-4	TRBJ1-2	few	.	CASNPKGNYGYTF	TGTGCCAGCAATCCAAAGGGGAACTATGGCTACACCTTC
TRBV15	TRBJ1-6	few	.	CATSRDGHNSPLHF	TGTGCCACCAGCAGAGATGGGCATAATTCACCCCTCCACTTT
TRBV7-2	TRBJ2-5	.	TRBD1	CASSFSSGGRETQYF	TGTGCCAGCAGCTTCAGCTCAGGGGGCAGAGAGACCCAGTACTTC
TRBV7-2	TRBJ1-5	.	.	CASSRWRTDDQPQHF	TGTGCCAGCAGCCGGTGGCGGACGGACGATCAGCCCCAGCATTTT
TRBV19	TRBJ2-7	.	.	CASSNGDAETYEQYF	TGTGCCAGTAGTAATGGGGACGCAGAAACCTACGAGCAGTACTTC
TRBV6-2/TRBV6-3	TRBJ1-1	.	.	CASSYPVTETFF	TGTGCCAGCAGTTACCCCGTGACGGAAACTTTCTTT
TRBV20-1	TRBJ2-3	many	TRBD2	CSAALTSGREDTQYF	TGCAGTGCTGCCTTGACTAGCGGGAGGGAAGATACGCAGTATTTT
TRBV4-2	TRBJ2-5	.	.	CASSQGYRNQETQYF	TGTGCCAGCAGCCAAGGCTACAGGAACCAAGAGACCCAGTACTTC